The 2 T cell receptor beta chains reported below all come from one sample, sequenced in a study of blood T cell repertoires in COVID-19. Method: immunoSEQ multiplex PCR; TCRdb's copy keeps in-frame clones and lacks some. The data show about 150,000 clones, around 89% seen once. Sequenced: peripheral blood. Receptors were obtained from a young man with COVID-19, enrolled during active disease.

This clone was found once. The rearrangement links TRBV7-2 to TRBJ2-1, with D perhaps matching TRBD2 (6 bases). The CDR3 is made up of 17 amino acids. The germline V gene encodes CDR1 SGHTA and CDR2 FQGNSA. The germline V and J ends were trimmed by 5 bases and 0 bases, with 17 bases remaining between them. CDR3 amino acids: CASSARFSGYSYNEQFF. For the CDR3, the DNA is TGTGCCAGCAGCGCGCGGTTTAGCGGTTACTCCTACAATGAGCAGTTCTTC. The complete variable domain, with remaining parts taken from reference TRBV7-2 and TRBJ2-1, reads GAGVSQSPSNKVTEKGKDVELRCDPISGHTALYWYRQSLGQGLEFLIYFQGNSAPDKSGLPSDRFSAERTGGSVSTLTIQRTQQEDSAVYLCASSARFSGYSYNEQFFGPGTRLTVL.

This clone was found once. V is TRBV7-6 and J is TRBJ2-7; the match to TRBD2 covers 16 bases. J gave up 4 bases and V 4 bases, and 7 bases lay outside the gene matches. The CDR3 length is 17 residues. The germline gives CDR1 SGHVS, CDR2 FNYEAQ. The CDR3 coding sequence is TGTGCCAGCAGCTGCGGGACTAGCGGGAGGGAATGTTACGAGCAGTACTTC. Its translation is CASSCGTSGRECYEQYF.